The sequence of this TCR beta chain was determined in a study of OX40 agonist ivuxolimab in advanced cancers. Profiling relied on immunoSEQ multiplex PCR, and the TCRdb table lists in-frame clones only, not all of them. The sample consists of 77,000 or so clones, 75% to 90% of them appearing once. V dropped 9 bases and J dropped 5; count of bases not matched to a gene: 8. The CDR3 length is 14 residues. Germline values: CDR1 LNHDA, CDR2 SQIVND (reference sequence). The material was CD4+ or CD8+ T cells sorted from blood, obtained in a trial of the OX40 agonist ivuxolimab. The gene calls are TRBV19 and TRBJ1-4; 8 nucleotides agree with TRBD1. The origin of this receptor is an adult with an advanced solid tumor such as melanoma, head and neck, liver or kidney cancer. The CDR3 loop is CASTTGALNEKLFF. CDR3 coding DNA: TGTGCCAGCACGACAGGGGCCTTAAATGAAAAACTGTTTTTT. The full variable domain, with the rest looked up from reference TRBV19 and TRBJ1-4, is DGGITQSPKYLFRKEGQNVTLSCEQNLNHDAMYWYRQDPGQGLRLIYYSQIVNDFQKGDIAEGYSVSREKKESFPLTVTSAQKNPTAFYLCASTTGALNEKLFFGSGTQLSVL.